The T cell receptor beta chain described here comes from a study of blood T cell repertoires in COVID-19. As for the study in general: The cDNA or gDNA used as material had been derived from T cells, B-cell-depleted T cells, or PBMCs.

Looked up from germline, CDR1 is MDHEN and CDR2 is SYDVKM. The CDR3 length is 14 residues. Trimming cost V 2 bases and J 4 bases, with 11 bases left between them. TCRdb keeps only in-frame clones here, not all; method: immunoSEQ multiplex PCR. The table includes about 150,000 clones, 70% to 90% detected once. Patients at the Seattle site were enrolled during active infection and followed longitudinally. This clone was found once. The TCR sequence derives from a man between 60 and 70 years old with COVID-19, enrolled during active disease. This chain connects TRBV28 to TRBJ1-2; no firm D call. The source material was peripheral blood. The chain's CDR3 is CASSLIPLFYGYTF. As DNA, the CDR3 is TGTGCCAGCAGTTTAATCCCTCTGTTCTATGGCTACACCTTC.